Listed below are T cell receptor beta chains from one sample, sequenced in a study of cytomegalovirus exposure and HLA in healthy donors. Repertoires were generated with immunoSEQ multiplex PCR, while TCRdb's copy carries only in-frame clones and drops some. The repertoire holds some 170,000 clones, with roughly 80% as singletons. The specimen was PBMCs. The receptor set was obtained from a woman aged 18 to 35 in good health and CMV-seropositive. Each CDR3 is given with its conserved first and last residue. A D gene is named only where the DNA matches it firmly. Clone size is not always given. Where it is, it says once, few, many or a class for expanded clones.

J gene	V gene	clone size	D gene	CDR3 DNA	CDR3 protein
TRBJ1-5	TRBV4-1	-	-	TGCGCCAGCAGCCAAGATCATAGTTCTAGCAATCAGCCCCAGCATTTT	CASSQDHSSSNQPQHF
TRBJ2-3	TRBV5-1	-	-	TGCGCCAGCAGCTTGGAGCACAGAGTCACAGATACGCAGTATTTT	CASSLEHRVTDTQYF
TRBJ1-1	TRBV7-9	-	-	TGTGCCAGCAGCCCCAGACAGTTTGAAGCTTTCTTT	CASSPRQFEAFF
TRBJ2-7	TRBV4-3	-	TRBD2	TGCGCCAGCAGCCAAGTCGGGGGGTCCGCCGAGCAGTACTTC	CASSQVGGSAEQYF
TRBJ2-1	TRBV29-1	-	-	TGCAGCGTTGTTTGGTTGGTGGGGGGTCGATACAATGAGCAGTTCTTC	CSVVWLVGGRYNEQFF
TRBJ1-5	TRBV7-9	-	-	TGTGCCAGCAGCGATCTTCGGGGTCATCAGCCCCAGCATTTT	CASSDLRGHQPQHF
TRBJ2-7	TRBV7-8	-	-	TGTGCCAGCAGCTTAGGCCAGAGGTACGAGCAGTACTTC	CASSLGQRYEQYF
TRBJ2-5	TRBV5-1	once	-	TGCGCCAGCAGCCCAAGGTACTCGACAGAAGAGACCCAGTACTTC	CASSPRYSTEETQYF
TRBJ2-1	TRBV27	-	TRBD2	TGTGCCAGCAGTTTGACGGCGGGGGGCTACAATGAGCAGTTCTTC	CASSLTAGGYNEQFF
TRBJ2-3	TRBV7-9	-	TRBD2	TGTGCCAGCAGCCTTGGACTAGCGGGGGGGCCCGCAGATACGCAGTATTTT	CASSLGLAGGPADTQYF
TRBJ2-7	TRBV4-1	-	-	TGCGCCAGCAGCCAAGATCTCTTGGACAGAACCTACGAGCAGTACTTC	CASSQDLLDRTYEQYF
TRBJ1-2	TRBV19	-	-	TGTGCCAGTAGTATAGTCGCCAGGTATGGCTACACCTTC	CASSIVARYGYTF
TRBJ1-3	TRBV11-2	-	-	TGTGCCAGCAGCCGTGGCAGGGTTGGAAACACCATATATTTT	CASSRGRVGNTIYF
TRBJ2-7	TRBV5-4	-	TRBD1	TGTGCCAGCAGCTTGGTTGGGACAGGGATCTACGAGCAGTACTTC	CASSLVGTGIYEQYF
TRBJ2-5	TRBV7-8	-	-	TGTGCCAGCAGCTTAGCATACCTGCTCGGAGAGACCCAGTACTTC	CASSLAYLLGETQYF
TRBJ1-1	TRBV7-9	few	-	TGTGCCAGCAGCTTAGCTGTCAGAAAAACCACTGAAGCTTTCTTT	CASSLAVRKTTEAFF
TRBJ2-7	TRBV4-2	-	-	TGTGCCAGCAGTCTCGAGGTAGTCGGGGGCTCCTACGAGCAGTACTTC	CASSLEVVGGSYEQYF
TRBJ1-1	TRBV27	-	-	TGTGCCAGCAGTTTGGGGGCTTGGGACACTGAAGCTTTCTTT	CASSLGAWDTEAFF
TRBJ2-1	TRBV29-1	-	-	TGCAGCGGATTCCTGGCGGGCCCCGTAGGCCATGAGCAGTTCTTC	CSGFLAGPVGHEQFF
TRBJ2-1	TRBV5-4	-	TRBD2	TGTGCCAGCAGCCCGGCGACTAGCGGGGGGGCCGGTGAGCAGTTCTTC	CASSPATSGGAGEQFF
TRBJ2-7	TRBV30	-	-	TGTGCCTGGAGGAATGTCAGGGCCCACTACGAGCAGTACTTC	CAWRNVRAHYEQYF
TRBJ2-5	TRBV5-6	-	TRBD1	TGTGCCAGCAGTTTTGGGACAGGTGGGATGGAGACCCAGTACTTC	CASSFGTGGMETQYF
TRBJ2-5	TRBV6-6	-	-	TGTGCCAGCGGAACAGCGGGTGTACAAGAGACCCAGTACTTC	CASGTAGVQETQYF
TRBJ2-1	TRBV5-4	-	-	TGTGCCAGCAGCTTGGTTGGAAGCCGGGGGGCCCGGGAGCAGTTCTTC	CASSLVGSRGAREQFF
TRBJ1-2	TRBV6-6	few	TRBD1	TGTGCCAGTGAAGGTCAGGGGGCCCGGTATGGCTACACCTTC	CASEGQGARYGYTF
TRBJ2-1	TRBV2	-	TRBD2	TGTGCCAGCCGGGTTGGTCTAGCGGACAATGAGCAGTTCTTC	CASRVGLADNEQFF
TRBJ2-3	TRBV6-4	-	TRBD2	TGTGCCAGCAGTTTGGAAGCGGGGGGGCCAGATACGCAGTATTTT	CASSLEAGGPDTQYF
TRBJ1-6	TRBV9	-	TRBD1	TGTGCCAGCAGAGCCGGGACAGGGGATAATTCACCCCTCCACTTT	CASRAGTGDNSPLHF
TRBJ1-3	TRBV4-1	-	-	TGCGCCAGCAGCCAAGGGGCCCCGCTCTCGGGAAACACCATATATTTT	CASSQGAPLSGNTIYF
TRBJ2-1	TRBV30	few	TRBD2	TGTGCCTGGAGTCTGGGGGGGGATGAGCAGTTCTTC	CAWSLGGDEQFF
TRBJ1-1	TRBV7-2	-	TRBD1	TGTGCCAGCAGCGGGGGGACAGGGGGAGGAACTGAAGCTTTCTTT	CASSGGTGGGTEAFF
TRBJ1-2	TRBV14	-	TRBD1	TGTGCCAGCAGCCCCGACAGGGGATTTAGCCTATATGGCTACACCTTC	CASSPDRGFSLYGYTF
TRBJ2-7	TRBV10-3	-	-	TGTGCCATCAGTGATAACCGGGACATACAGACCTACGAGCAGTACTTC	CAISDNRDIQTYEQYF
TRBJ2-7	TRBV7-3	-	-	TGTGCCACCCGTACCCCCGGGTACTACGAGCAGTACTTC	CATRTPGYYEQYF
TRBJ1-2	TRBV20-1	-	-	TGCAGTGATCGGTCTGGCTACACCTTC	CSDRSGYTF
TRBJ2-7	TRBV2	few	-	TGTGCCAGCAGTTTCACTATGGAGCAGTACTTC	CASSFTMEQYF
TRBJ1-2	TRBV6-1	-	TRBD1	TGTGCCAGCAGTGAGCTAACCGAGGACAGGGGGGTGGGTGGCGGCTACACCTTC	CASSELTEDRGVGGGYTF
TRBJ2-1	TRBV6-1	-	TRBD2	TGTGCCAGCGGAAGACTAGCGGGGGCCTCCAATGAGCAGTTCTTC	CASGRLAGASNEQFF
TRBJ2-5	TRBV7-9	-	TRBD1	TGTGCCAGCAGCCCCGGGACAGCCACGACGCAGTACTTC	CASSPGTATTQYF
TRBJ2-5	TRBV11-3	-	TRBD2	TGTGCCAGCAGCGGGGGCGGGGGGAGAGGGAAGACCCAGTACTTC	CASSGGGGRGKTQYF
TRBJ2-7	TRBV2	-	TRBD2	TGTGCCACCCAGAGAGGGGCGGGGGGATCAAGACACGAGCAGTACTTC	CATQRGAGGSRHEQYF
TRBJ1-2	TRBV6-5	few	TRBD1	TGTGCCAGCAGTTACGTCATACAGGGGAGCTATGGCTACACCTTC	CASSYVIQGSYGYTF
TRBJ1-2	TRBV7-6	-	TRBD1	TGTGCCAGCAGCTTTTGGACAGGGTCTAACTATGGCTACACCTTC	CASSFWTGSNYGYTF
TRBJ1-2	TRBV5-6	-	-	TGTGCCAGCAGCATTCCAGCGGACTATGGCTACACCTTC	CASSIPADYGYTF
TRBJ2-7	TRBV28	-	TRBD2	TGTGCCAGCAGTGCGAAAAACCCCGGGACTATGCCTTACGAGCAGTACTTC	CASSAKNPGTMPYEQYF
TRBJ1-3	TRBV23-1	-	-	TGCGCCAGCAGCCAGAACAGGTCATACTCTGGAAACACCATATATTTT	CASSQNRSYSGNTIYF
TRBJ1-5	TRBV28	-	-	TGTGCCAGCTCCCCAGGGAACAATCAGCCCCAGCATTTT	CASSPGNNQPQHF
TRBJ1-2	TRBV7-2	-	-	TGTGCCAGCAGCTTCCGACCCGAGGGCGATGGCTACACCTTC	CASSFRPEGDGYTF
TRBJ1-2	TRBV5-1	few	TRBD1	TGCGCCAGCAGCTATGGACAGGGACGCGCCGGTGGCTACACCTTC	CASSYGQGRAGGYTF
TRBJ2-3	TRBV7-6	-	TRBD1	TGTGCCAGCAGCTTCAGGGGGCGGGAAGATACGCAGTATTTT	CASSFRGREDTQYF
TRBJ2-5	TRBV20-1	-	-	TGCAGTGCTAGCGGGGAAGAGACCCAGTACTTC	CSASGEETQYF